This T cell receptor beta chain originates from a study of cytomegalovirus exposure and HLA in healthy donors. Study-level points and caveats: There were a few CMV-associated chains whose specificity for CMV antigens was confirmed in vitro. In a later analysis, around 18,000 TCR beta sequences were associated with HLA alleles at 0.05 false discovery rate.

Vbeta (60) and Jbeta (13) primers were used in the PCR. Profiling relied on immunoSEQ multiplex PCR, and the TCRdb table lists in-frame clones only, not all of them. The table has about 250,000 clones, 78% seen once. A note on this clone: Its antigen is currently unknown.

Healthy bone marrow donors made up the cohort. V lost 4 bases, J lost 3 bases, and 6 bases stayed unmatched. The germline CDR1 and CDR2 sequences are KGHSH and LQKENI. This CDR3 spans 15 amino acids. The sequence came from a boy younger than 18 in good health and CMV-seronegative. The sequencing sample was made of PBMCs. The chain recombines TRBV18 with TRBJ2-7; the match to TRBD2 covers 10 bases. CDR3 nucleotide sequence: TGTGCCAGCTCACGGCCTACTAGCGGGGTCTACGAGCAGTACTTC. It translates to CASSRPTSGVYEQYF. Combining the CDR3 with reference TRBV18 and TRBJ2-7 gives the whole variable domain NAGVMQNPRHLVRRRGQEARLRCSPMKGHSHVYWYRQLPEEGLKFMVYLQKENIIDESGMPKERFSAEFPKEGPSILRIQQVVRGDSAAYFCASSRPTSGVYEQYFGPGTRLTVT.